In this sample, the clone carrying this T cell receptor (beta chain) turned up a few times. Germline CDR1 and CDR2: SQVTM and ANQGSEA. The CDR3 covers 10 residues. Trimming took off 6 bases at V and 6 bases at J, with 6 bases between the two ends. The sample comes from a study of T cells in Graves' hyperthyroidism and ophthalmopathy. Regions amplified from RNA transcripts were the TCR beta CDR3 regions. RT-PCR in the first round (using the HTBI primer set) targeted the TCR CDR3. MiXCR was run by TCRdb on the multiplex PCR reads, yielding one entry per CDR3 protein. The profile shows hundreds of thousands of distinct CDR3 sequences, less than 20% of them singletons.

The sequenced sample was blood. This TCR came from a young woman with Graves' hyperthyroidism. V usage is TRBV29-1 and J usage is TRBJ2-1; D is uncertain. The CDR3 bases are TGCAGCGTGGGAACCAATGAGCAGTTCTTC. Protein sequence: CSVGTNEQFF.